The 6 T cell receptor beta chains below all came from one sample that was sequenced in a study of sequential checkpoint blockade in melanoma. Only in-frame clones appear in the TCRdb table, and some are missing; sequencing was by immunoSEQ multiplex PCR. The sample lists some 20,000 clones, 80% to 85% seen once, with 27% in the top ten. Treatment denoted: randomized to nivolumab then ipilimumab (arm A) or the reverse (arm B). The source was CD8+ T cells sorted from blood (inferred from file names), collected from a patient given nivolumab and ipilimumab in sequence. These receptors were collected from a human donor with melanoma.

The V call is TRBV5-6, the J call TRBJ2-5; D is unclear. The V and J ends lost 4 bases and 5 bases respectively, with 6 bases between them. The CDR3 length is 11 residues. The germline CDR1 and CDR2 sequences are SGHDT and YYEEEE. In nucleotides, the CDR3 is TGTGCCAGCAGCGCGGATGAGACCCAGTACTTC. Translated, it gives CASSADETQYF.

The genes are TRBV27 and TRBJ2-1, with 9 nucleotides matching TRBD2. Trimming at V came to 5 bases and at J to 6 bases, leaving 11 bases not matched to a gene. Germline V gene sequence: CDR1 MNHEY, CDR2 SMNVEV (reference sequence). This CDR3 spans 16 amino acids. The CDR3 region is CASSPSGLAGFNEQFF. CDR3 coding DNA: TGTGCCAGCAGTCCATCCGGTCTAGCGGGGTTCAATGAGCAGTTCTTC.

V usage is TRBV5-6 and J usage is TRBJ2-7, with 8 bases matching TRBD1. Germline assignment: CDR1 SGHDT and CDR2 YYEEEE. With 0 bases clipped from V and 0 bases from J, the junction kept 2 bases outside the gene matches. This CDR3 spans 15 amino acids. The CDR3 here is CASSLEGQGSYEQYF. The CDR3 DNA is TGTGCCAGCAGCTTGGAAGGACAGGGCTCCTACGAGCAGTACTTC.

This clone has more than one count but fewer than ten. J is TRBJ2-6 and V is TRBV27; weak D call: TRBD1 (7 bases). Germline CDR1 MNHEY, CDR2 SMNVEV (reference sequence). The CDR3 is 18 residues long. V was pared by 7 bases and J by 0 bases, with 19 bases between. DNA of the CDR3: TGTGCCAGCACCTCTTTTACCCAGGGGGGCTCTGGGGCCAACGTCCTGACTTTC. Its protein is CASTSFTQGGSGANVLTF. The full variable domain, rest sourced from reference TRBV27 and TRBJ2-6, is EAQVTQNPRYLITVTGKKLTVTCSQNMNHEYMSWYRQDPGLGLRQIYYSMNVEVTDKGDVPEGYKVSRKEKRNFPLILESPSPNQTSLYFCASTSFTQGGSGANVLTFGAGSRLTVL.

This rearrangement joins TRBV6-4 to TRBJ2-3; 9 nucleotides align to TRBD2. From germline, CDR1 is MRHNA and CDR2 SNTAGT. The CDR3 contains 16 residues. Trimming took 0 bases from V and 3 from J; bases not matched to a gene: 4. CDR3 nucleotides: TGTGCCAGCAGTGACTCGGCTAGCGGGGAAACAGATACGCAGTATTTT. It is translated as CASSDSASGETDTQYF.

V is TRBV5-5 and J is TRBJ1-2, with D possibly TRBD1 on 6 matching bases. This CDR3 spans 16 amino acids. CDR1 SGHKS and CDR2 YYEKEE come from the germline V gene (reference sequence). The V end lost 0 bases, the J end lost 4 bases, and 16 bases lay between the germline ends. CDR3 sequence: CASSLVAGGSLYGYTF. In DNA, the CDR3 is TGTGCCAGCAGCTTGGTAGCTGGGGGCAGTCTCTATGGCTACACCTTC. Full variable domain (missing parts from reference TRBV5-5 and TRBJ1-2): DAGVTQSPTHLIKTRGQQVTLRCSPISGHKSVSWYQQVLGQGPQFIFQYYEKEERGRGNFPDRFSARQFPNYSSELNVNALLLGDSALYLCASSLVAGGSLYGYTFGSGTRLTVV.